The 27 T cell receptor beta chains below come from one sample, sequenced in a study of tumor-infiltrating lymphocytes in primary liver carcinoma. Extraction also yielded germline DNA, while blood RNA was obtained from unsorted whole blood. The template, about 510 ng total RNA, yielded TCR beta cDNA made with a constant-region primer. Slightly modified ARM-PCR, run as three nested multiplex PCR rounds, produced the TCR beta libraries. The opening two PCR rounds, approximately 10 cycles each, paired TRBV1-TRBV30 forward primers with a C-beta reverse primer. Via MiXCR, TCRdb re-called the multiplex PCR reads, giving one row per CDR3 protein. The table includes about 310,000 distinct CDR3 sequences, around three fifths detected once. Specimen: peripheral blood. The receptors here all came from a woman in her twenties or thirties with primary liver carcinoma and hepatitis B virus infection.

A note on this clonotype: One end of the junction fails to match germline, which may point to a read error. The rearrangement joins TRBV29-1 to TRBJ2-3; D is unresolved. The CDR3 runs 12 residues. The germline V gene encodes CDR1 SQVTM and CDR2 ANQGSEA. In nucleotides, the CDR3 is TGCAGCCTTGAGACCAACACAGATACGCAGTATTTT. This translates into CSLETNTDTQYF.

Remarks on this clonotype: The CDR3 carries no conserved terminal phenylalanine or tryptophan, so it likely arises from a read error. For the CDR3, the DNA is TGTGCCAGCAACTTAGATGGGGGCGTAGAGACCCAGTACCTC. As protein: CASNLDGGVETQYL. The chain recombines TRBV11-2 with TRBJ2-5; D might be TRBD1 (6 bases). Per the germline V gene, CDR1 is SGHAT and CDR2 is FQNNGV. The CDR3 length is 14 residues.

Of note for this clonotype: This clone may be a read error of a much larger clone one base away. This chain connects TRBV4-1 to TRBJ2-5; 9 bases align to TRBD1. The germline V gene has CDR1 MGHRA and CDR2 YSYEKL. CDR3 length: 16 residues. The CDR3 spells CASNQDRTGVRETQYF. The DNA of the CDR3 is TGCGCCAGCAACCAAGATAGGACAGGGGTTAGAGAGACCCAGTACTTC.

CDR3 nucleotides: TGTGCCAGCAGGCTCGTGGGGGACAGGAATAAGACGGAGTACTTC. Translating it yields CASRLVGDRNKTEYF. The chain links TRBV2 to TRBJ2-7; 8 bases align to TRBD1. The CDR3 is made up of 15 amino acids. Germline lookup yields CDR1 SNHLY and CDR2 FYNNEI. V gave up 6 bases and J gave up 11 bases; unmatched junction bases: 18. Based on the CDR3 plus reference TRBV2 and TRBJ2-7, the full variable domain is EPEVTQTPSHQVTQMGQEVILRCVPISNHLYFYWYRQILGQKVEFLVSFYNNEISEKSEIFDDQFSVERPDGSNFTLKIRSTKLEDSAMYFCASRLVGDRNKTEYFGPGTRLTVT.

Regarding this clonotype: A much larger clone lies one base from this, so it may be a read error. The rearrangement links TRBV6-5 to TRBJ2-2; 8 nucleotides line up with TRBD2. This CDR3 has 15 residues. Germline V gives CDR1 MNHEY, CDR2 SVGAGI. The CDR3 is CDSSQGFSGNGELFF. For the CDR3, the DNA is TGTGACAGCAGCCAGGGGTTTAGCGGGAACGGGGAGCTGTTTTTT.

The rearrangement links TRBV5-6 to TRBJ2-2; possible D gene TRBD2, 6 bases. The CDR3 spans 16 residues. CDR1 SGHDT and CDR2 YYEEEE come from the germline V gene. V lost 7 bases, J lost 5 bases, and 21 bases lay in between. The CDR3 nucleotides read TGTGCCAGCGGCTCAGAGGTGGAGGGCGATACCGGGGAGCTGTTTTTT. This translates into CASGSEVEGDTGELFF.

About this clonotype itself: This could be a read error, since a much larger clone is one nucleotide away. Here the CDR3 reads CASSQSSGTVNEQFF. The CDR3, as DNA: TGCGCCAGCAGCCAGAGTAGCGGGACGGTGAATGAGCAGTTCTTC. The chain links TRBV4-3 to TRBJ2-1; TRBD2 aligns across 8 bases. This CDR3 spans 15 amino acids. The germline CDR1 and CDR2 sequences are LGHNA and YSLEER. J gave up 7 bases and V 3 bases, and 8 bases lay outside the gene matches.

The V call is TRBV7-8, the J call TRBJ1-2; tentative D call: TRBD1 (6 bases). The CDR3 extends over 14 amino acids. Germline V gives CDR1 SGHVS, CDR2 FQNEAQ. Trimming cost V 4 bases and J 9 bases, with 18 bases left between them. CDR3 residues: CASSYTGIPYCYTF. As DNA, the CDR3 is TGTGCCAGCAGCTACACAGGGATCCCATATTGCTACACCTTC. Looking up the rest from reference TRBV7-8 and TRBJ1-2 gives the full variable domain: GAGVSQSPRYKVAKRGQDVALRCDPISGHVSLFWYQQALGQGPEFLTYFQNEAQLDKSGLPSDRFFAERPEGSVSTLKIQRTQQEDSAVYLCASSYTGIPYCYTFGSGTRLTVV.

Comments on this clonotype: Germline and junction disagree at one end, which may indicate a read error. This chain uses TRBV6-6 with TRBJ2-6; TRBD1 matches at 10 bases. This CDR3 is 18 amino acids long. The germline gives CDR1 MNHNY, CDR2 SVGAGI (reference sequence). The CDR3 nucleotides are TGTACCAGCAGTAGGCCGGGACAGGGGCTCCCTGGGGCCAACGTCCTGATTTTC. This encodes CTSSRPGQGLPGANVLIF.

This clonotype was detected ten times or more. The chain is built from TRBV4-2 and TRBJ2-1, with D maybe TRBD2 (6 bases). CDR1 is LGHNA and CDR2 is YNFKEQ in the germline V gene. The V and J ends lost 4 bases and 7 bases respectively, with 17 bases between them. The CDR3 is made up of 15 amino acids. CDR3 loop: CASSPGGAVPNEQFF. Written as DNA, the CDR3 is TGTGCCAGCAGCCCAGGAGGGGCGGTTCCAAATGAGCAGTTCTTC.

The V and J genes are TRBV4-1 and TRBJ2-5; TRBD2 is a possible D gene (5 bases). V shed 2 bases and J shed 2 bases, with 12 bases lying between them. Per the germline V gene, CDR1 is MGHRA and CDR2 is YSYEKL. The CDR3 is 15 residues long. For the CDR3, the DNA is TGCGCCAGCAGCCAATACTACCAGCGGCAAGAGACCCAGTACTTC. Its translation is CASSQYYQRQETQYF.

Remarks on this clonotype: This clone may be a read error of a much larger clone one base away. The CDR3 region is CASSQAAGNTGGLFF. Here the CDR3 DNA reads TGCGCCAGCAGCCAAGCGGCCGGGAACACCGGGGGGCTGTTTTTT. This sequence joins TRBV4-1 and TRBJ2-2; possibly TRBD2 for D (6 bases). The CDR3 consists of 15 residues. Germline V gene lookup returns CDR1 MGHRA and CDR2 YSYEKL.

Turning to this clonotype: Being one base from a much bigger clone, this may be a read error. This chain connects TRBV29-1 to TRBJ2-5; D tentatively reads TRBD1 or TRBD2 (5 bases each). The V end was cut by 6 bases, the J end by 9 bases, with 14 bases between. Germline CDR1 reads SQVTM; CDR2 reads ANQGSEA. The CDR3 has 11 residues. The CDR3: CSVFIVGAQYF. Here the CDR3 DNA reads TGCAGCGTCTTTATTGTGGGGGCCCAGTACTTC. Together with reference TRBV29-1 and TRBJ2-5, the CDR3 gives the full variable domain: SAVISQKPSRDICQRGTSLTIQCQVDSQVTMMFWYRQQPGQSLTLIATANQGSEATYESGFVIDKFPISRPNLTFSTLTVSNMSPEDSSIYLCSVFIVGAQYFGPGTRLLVL.

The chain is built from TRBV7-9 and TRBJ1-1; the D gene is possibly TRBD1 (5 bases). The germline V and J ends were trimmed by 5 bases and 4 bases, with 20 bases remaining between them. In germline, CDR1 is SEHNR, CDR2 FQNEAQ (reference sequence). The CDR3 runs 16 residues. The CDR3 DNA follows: TGTGCCAGCAGCCCCCGGGGGACGGGGGGAATCACTGAAGCTTTCTTT. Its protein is CASSPRGTGGITEAFF.

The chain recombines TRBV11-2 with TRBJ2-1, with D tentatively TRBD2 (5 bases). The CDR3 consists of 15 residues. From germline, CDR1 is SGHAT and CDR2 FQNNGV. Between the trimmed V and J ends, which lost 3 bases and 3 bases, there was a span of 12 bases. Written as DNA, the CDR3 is TGTGCCAGCAGCTTCACTAGAAGGTTCTACAATGAGCAGTTCTTC. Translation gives CASSFTRRFYNEQFF.

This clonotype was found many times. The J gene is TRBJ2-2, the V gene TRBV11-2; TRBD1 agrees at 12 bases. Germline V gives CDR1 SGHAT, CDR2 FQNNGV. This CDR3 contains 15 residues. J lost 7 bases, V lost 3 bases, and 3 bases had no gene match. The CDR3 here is CASSFGTGGFGELFF. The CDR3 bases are TGTGCCAGCAGCTTCGGGACAGGGGGCTTCGGGGAGCTGTTTTTT.

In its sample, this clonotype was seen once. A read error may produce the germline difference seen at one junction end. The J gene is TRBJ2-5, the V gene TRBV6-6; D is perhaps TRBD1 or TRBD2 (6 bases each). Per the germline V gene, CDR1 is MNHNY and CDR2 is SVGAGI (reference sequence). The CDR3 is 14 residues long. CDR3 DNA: TGTGCCAGCAGAAGGGGGGAGCTGACAGAGACCCAGAACTTC. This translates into CASRRGELTETQNF.

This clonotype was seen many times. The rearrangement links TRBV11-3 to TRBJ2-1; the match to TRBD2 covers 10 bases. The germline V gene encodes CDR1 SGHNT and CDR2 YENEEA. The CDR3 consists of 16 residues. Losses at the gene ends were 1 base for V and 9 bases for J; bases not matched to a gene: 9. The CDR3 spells CASSLGGLAGGSEQFF. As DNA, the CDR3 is TGTGCCAGCAGCTTAGGGGGCTTAGCGGGAGGAAGTGAGCAGTTCTTC. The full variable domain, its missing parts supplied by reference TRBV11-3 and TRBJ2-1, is EAGVVQSPRYKIIEKKQPVAFWCNPISGHNTLYWYLQNLGQGPELLIRYENEEAVDDSQLPKDRFSAERLKGVDSTLKIQPAELGDSAVYLCASSLGGLAGGSEQFFGPGTRLTVL.

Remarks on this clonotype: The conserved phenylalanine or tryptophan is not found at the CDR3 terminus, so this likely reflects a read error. CDR3 nucleotide sequence: TGCAGCGTTGAGGGCTTGCAACTAACAGATACGCAGTATTAT. It encodes CSVEGLQLTDTQYY. The chain links TRBV29-1 to TRBJ2-3; D is ambiguous. The CDR3 consists of 14 residues. Trimming stripped 3 bases from V and 3 bases from J, with 13 bases between. Germline V gives CDR1 SQVTM, CDR2 ANQGSEA.

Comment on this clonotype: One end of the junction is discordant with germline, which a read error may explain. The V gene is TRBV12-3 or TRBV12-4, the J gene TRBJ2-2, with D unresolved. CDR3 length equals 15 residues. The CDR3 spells CAISLGASNTGELFF. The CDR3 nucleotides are TGTGCCATCAGTCTAGGAGCCTCGAACACCGGGGAGCTGTTTTTT.

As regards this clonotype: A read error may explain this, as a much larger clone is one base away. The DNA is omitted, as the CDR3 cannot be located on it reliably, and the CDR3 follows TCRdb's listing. The CDR3 loop is CSVASGSYTDTLYF. The V call is TRBV29-1, the J call TRBJ2-3; TRBD2 is the table's D call and was not checked against the DNA. CDR1 is SQVTM and CDR2 is ANQGSEA in the germline V gene. The CDR3 is 14 amino acids in total, end residues counted.

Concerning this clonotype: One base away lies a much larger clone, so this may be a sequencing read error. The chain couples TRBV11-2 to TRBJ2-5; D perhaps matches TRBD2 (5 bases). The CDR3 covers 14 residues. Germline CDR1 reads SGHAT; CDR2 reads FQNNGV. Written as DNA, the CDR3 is TGTGTCAGCAGCTTAGTTGGGAGTCAAGAGACCCAGTACTTC. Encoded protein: CVSSLVGSQETQYF.

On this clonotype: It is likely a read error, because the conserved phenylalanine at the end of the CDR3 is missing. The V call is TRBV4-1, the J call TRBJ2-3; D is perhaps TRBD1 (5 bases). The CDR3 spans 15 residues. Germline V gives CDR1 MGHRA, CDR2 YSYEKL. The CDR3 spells CASSQFPGSTDTQYL. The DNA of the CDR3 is TGCGCGAGCAGCCAGTTCCCAGGGAGCACAGATACGCAGTATTTG.

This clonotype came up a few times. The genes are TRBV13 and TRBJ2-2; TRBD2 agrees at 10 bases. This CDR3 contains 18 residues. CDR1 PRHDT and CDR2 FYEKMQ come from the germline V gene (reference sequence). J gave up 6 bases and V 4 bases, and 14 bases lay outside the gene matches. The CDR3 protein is CASSSIGGEAGGSGELFF. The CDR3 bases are TGTGCCAGCAGCTCCATTGGGGGCGAAGCGGGAGGGTCCGGGGAGCTGTTTTTT.

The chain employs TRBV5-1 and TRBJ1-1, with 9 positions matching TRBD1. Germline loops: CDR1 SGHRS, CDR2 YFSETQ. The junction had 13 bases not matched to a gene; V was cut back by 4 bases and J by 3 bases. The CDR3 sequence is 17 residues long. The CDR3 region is CASSLNPPGQGHTEAFF. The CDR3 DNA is TGCGCCAGCAGCCTCAACCCCCCGGGACAGGGACACACTGAAGCTTTCTTT.

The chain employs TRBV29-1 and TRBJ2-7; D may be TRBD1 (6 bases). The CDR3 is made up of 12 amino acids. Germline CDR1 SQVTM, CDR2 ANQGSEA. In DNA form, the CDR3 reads TGCAGTGCTGGGACATACCCCTACGAGCAGTACTTC. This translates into CSAGTYPYEQYF.

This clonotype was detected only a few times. The CDR3 reads CASSHPTSGRGLDTQYF. The DNA for the CDR3 is TGTGCCAGCAGCCATCCGACTAGCGGGAGGGGTCTGGATACGCAGTATTTT. The chain couples TRBV5-4 to TRBJ2-3; 14 nucleotides agree with TRBD2. The CDR3 totals 17 residues. Germline assignment: CDR1 SGHNT and CDR2 YYREEE (reference sequence). Trimming took 4 bases from V and 6 from J; bases not matched to a gene: 10.